The TCR beta chain under discussion was sequenced for a study of Ad26.COV2.S vaccination and SARS-CoV-2 variants. Whole-study context: Donor allocation was to the COV1001 Ad26.COV2.S trial arm. Study observations and caveats: Those who received the vaccine showed greater spike-specific TCR breadth than those given placebo. Placebo recipients and vaccine recipients were similar in non-spike TCR breadth.

To note about this clone: No antigen is known for it.

Documented treatment: around 19 received Ad26.COV2.S at low or high dose, single or two shots; 5 received placebo; per-sample allocation not given. Sampling took place 63 days after the first vaccine or placebo injection. At a Boston site, the person donating was an adult of 18-55 years. The protocol was immunoSEQ multiplex PCR, while the TCRdb copy is restricted to in-frame clones and leaves out a portion. This table holds 300,000 to 400,000 clones, around nine tenths found once. The ends were cut back, 1 base at V and 1 base at J, with 10 bases in the middle. Germline loops: CDR1 SGHVS, CDR2 FQNEAQ. This CDR3 comprises 15 residues.

The starting material was peripheral blood, obtained in a trial of Ad26.COV2.S vaccine versus placebo. This TCR was recovered from a person aged 18-60 years who received the Ad26.COV2.S COVID-19 vaccine or a placebo. The chain recombines TRBV7-8 with TRBJ1-1; a possible D gene is TRBD1 (5 bases). CDR3 amino acids: CASSLEHRRNTEAFF. The CDR3 DNA reads TGTGCCAGCAGCTTAGAACACAGGAGGAACACTGAAGCTTTCTTT.